A selection of T cell receptor beta chains follows, all from one sample in a study of response to subunit inactivated influenza vaccine. TCRdb independently ran MiXCR on the RT-PCR reads; one entry per CDR3 protein. Of 650,000 to 700,000 distinct CDR3 sequences in the sample, around 16% were seen once. This material consisted of PBMCs from blood, taken 12 days after vaccination. The receptor source for this set is a man in his fifties or sixties who received an inactivated influenza vaccine. Both conserved end residues are part of each CDR3. The D gene is left open where the match is weak.

d_call: -; j_call: TRBJ2-5; v_call: TRBV7-7; cdr3_aa: CASSLSDPGLAETQYF
d_call: -; j_call: TRBJ1-1; v_call: TRBV20-1; cdr3_aa: CSARDRLEAFF
d_call: -; j_call: TRBJ1-3; v_call: TRBV20-1; cdr3_aa: CSAAPNLGNTIYF
d_call: -; j_call: TRBJ2-2; v_call: TRBV5-1; cdr3_aa: CASSFPTGTGELFF
d_call: -; j_call: TRBJ2-3; v_call: TRBV10-3; cdr3_aa: CAISEETDTQYF
d_call: TRBD1; j_call: TRBJ2-7; v_call: TRBV28; cdr3_aa: CASLTHGTGNEQYF
d_call: TRBD2; j_call: TRBJ2-1; v_call: TRBV7-7; cdr3_aa: CASSSGLAGEGYEQFF
d_call: -; j_call: TRBJ2-7; v_call: TRBV11-2; cdr3_aa: CASSSQDKPYEQYF
d_call: TRBD2; j_call: TRBJ2-5; v_call: TRBV11-2; cdr3_aa: CASSLALWGRGGGSQETQYF
d_call: TRBD2; j_call: TRBJ2-7; v_call: TRBV27; cdr3_aa: CASSELASSHEQYF
d_call: -; j_call: TRBJ2-7; v_call: TRBV20-1; cdr3_aa: CSAIKGLDTYEQYF
d_call: -; j_call: TRBJ2-4; v_call: TRBV4-3; cdr3_aa: CASRQEYPQYF
d_call: TRBD2; j_call: TRBJ2-3; v_call: TRBV12-3/TRBV12-4; cdr3_aa: CASTLLAGGNPTDTQYF
d_call: TRBD1; j_call: TRBJ1-5; v_call: TRBV28; cdr3_aa: CASSPTGFYQPQHF
d_call: -; j_call: TRBJ2-7; v_call: TRBV9; cdr3_aa: CASSVDVAVGEQYF
d_call: TRBD1; j_call: TRBJ1-2; v_call: TRBV6-2/TRBV6-3; cdr3_aa: CASSPAGTAYGYTF
d_call: -; j_call: TRBJ2-3; v_call: TRBV12-3/TRBV12-4; cdr3_aa: CASTLLERADTQYF
d_call: -; j_call: TRBJ1-2; v_call: TRBV5-1; cdr3_aa: CASSLDTSILYGYTF
d_call: TRBD1; j_call: TRBJ1-5; v_call: TRBV6-2/TRBV6-3; cdr3_aa: CASSPPTGEGSNQPQHF
d_call: TRBD2; j_call: TRBJ2-4; v_call: TRBV6-2/TRBV6-3; cdr3_aa: CASSRTSGAQAKNIQYF
d_call: -; j_call: TRBJ1-6; v_call: TRBV28; cdr3_aa: CASSLGHQTTLHF
d_call: -; j_call: TRBJ2-3; v_call: TRBV14; cdr3_aa: CASSQGPQGGTDTQYF
d_call: TRBD2; j_call: TRBJ2-3; v_call: TRBV12-3/TRBV12-4; cdr3_aa: CASWGTSGGPDTQYF
d_call: TRBD1; j_call: TRBJ1-1; v_call: TRBV10-3; cdr3_aa: CAISELGPGQTNTEAFF
d_call: TRBD2; j_call: TRBJ2-1; v_call: TRBV20-1; cdr3_aa: CSAQRAGGNNEQFF
d_call: TRBD2; j_call: TRBJ2-1; v_call: TRBV2; cdr3_aa: CASSEVGLADVNEQFF
d_call: TRBD1; j_call: TRBJ2-1; v_call: TRBV5-1; cdr3_aa: CASSSTGGAINEQFF
d_call: -; j_call: TRBJ1-2; v_call: TRBV7-2; cdr3_aa: CASSPWDRPTNYGYTF
d_call: -; j_call: TRBJ2-1; v_call: TRBV7-3; cdr3_aa: CASSSEGGTYNEQFF
d_call: -; j_call: TRBJ1-6; v_call: TRBV10-3; cdr3_aa: CAIGRRLGSDSPLHF
d_call: -; j_call: TRBJ1-5; v_call: TRBV19; cdr3_aa: CASSMGRANQPQHF
d_call: TRBD2; j_call: TRBJ2-3; v_call: TRBV9; cdr3_aa: CASTSGTTDTQYF
d_call: -; j_call: TRBJ1-5; v_call: TRBV6-1; cdr3_aa: CASSPPGTQNQPQHF
d_call: -; j_call: TRBJ2-1; v_call: TRBV27; cdr3_aa: CASSLSPGRSGREQFF
d_call: -; j_call: TRBJ2-7; v_call: TRBV2; cdr3_aa: CASRDALTSYEQYF
d_call: TRBD2; j_call: TRBJ2-1; v_call: TRBV12-3/TRBV12-4; cdr3_aa: CASRAGLAAYNEQFF
d_call: -; j_call: TRBJ1-6; v_call: TRBV4-1; cdr3_aa: CASSQGLSGGSPLHF
d_call: -; j_call: TRBJ1-5; v_call: TRBV29-1; cdr3_aa: CSVATAADQPQHF
d_call: -; j_call: TRBJ2-7; v_call: TRBV7-2; cdr3_aa: CASSLGLGRSYEQYF
d_call: -; j_call: TRBJ1-1; v_call: TRBV5-1; cdr3_aa: CASSPGVSMNTEAFF
d_call: TRBD2; j_call: TRBJ2-3; v_call: TRBV20-1; cdr3_aa: CSAVAGRTDTQYF
d_call: -; j_call: TRBJ1-1; v_call: TRBV4-3; cdr3_aa: CASSLGFHGTALDYTEAFF
d_call: TRBD2; j_call: TRBJ2-3; v_call: TRBV7-9; cdr3_aa: CASSFYRGREPDTQYF
d_call: -; j_call: TRBJ1-5; v_call: TRBV24-1; cdr3_aa: CATRNQPQHF
d_call: -; j_call: TRBJ1-2; v_call: TRBV19; cdr3_aa: CASSHRFGQHYGYTF
d_call: -; j_call: TRBJ2-7; v_call: TRBV10-2; cdr3_aa: CASSERQVYEQYF
d_call: TRBD1; j_call: TRBJ1-6; v_call: TRBV4-2; cdr3_aa: CASSPQGGASYNSPLHF
d_call: -; j_call: TRBJ2-7; v_call: TRBV6-5; cdr3_aa: CASSYGGEQYF
d_call: -; j_call: TRBJ2-7; v_call: TRBV18; cdr3_aa: CASSPPTDHGQYF
d_call: -; j_call: TRBJ2-6; v_call: TRBV6-2/TRBV6-3; cdr3_aa: CASTHWLPSSGANVLTF
d_call: TRBD2; j_call: TRBJ2-7; v_call: TRBV4-2; cdr3_aa: CASSQDPLAGALSYEQYF
d_call: -; j_call: TRBJ1-2; v_call: TRBV6-1; cdr3_aa: CASSEAGRGYTF
d_call: -; j_call: TRBJ2-7; v_call: TRBV20-1; cdr3_aa: CSASTGLTYEQYF
d_call: TRBD1; j_call: TRBJ1-2; v_call: TRBV5-1; cdr3_aa: CARSFGQGGNGYTF
d_call: -; j_call: TRBJ1-2; v_call: TRBV12-3/TRBV12-4; cdr3_aa: CASSLVRVPILHGYTF
d_call: -; j_call: TRBJ1-2; v_call: TRBV9; cdr3_aa: CASSAVRGGYTF
d_call: -; j_call: TRBJ2-7; v_call: TRBV12-3/TRBV12-4; cdr3_aa: CASSGESYEQYF